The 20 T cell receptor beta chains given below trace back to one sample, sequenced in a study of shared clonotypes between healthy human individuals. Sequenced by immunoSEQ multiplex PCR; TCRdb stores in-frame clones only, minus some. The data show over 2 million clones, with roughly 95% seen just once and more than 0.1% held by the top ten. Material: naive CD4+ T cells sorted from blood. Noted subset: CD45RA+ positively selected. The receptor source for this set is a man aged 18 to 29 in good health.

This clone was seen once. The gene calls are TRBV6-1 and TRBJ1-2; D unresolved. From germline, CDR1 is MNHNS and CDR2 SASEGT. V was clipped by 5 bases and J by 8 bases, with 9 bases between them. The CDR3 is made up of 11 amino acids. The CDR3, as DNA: TGTGCCAGCAGTCTGTCGTTCGGCTACACCTTC. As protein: CASSLSFGYTF.

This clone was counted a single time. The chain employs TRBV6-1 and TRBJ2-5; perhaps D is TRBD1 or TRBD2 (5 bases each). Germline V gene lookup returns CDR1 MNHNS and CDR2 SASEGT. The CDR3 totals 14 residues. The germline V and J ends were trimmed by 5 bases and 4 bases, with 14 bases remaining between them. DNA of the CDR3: TGTGCCAGCAGTAAACCAGGGAGCGGAGAGACCCAGTACTTC. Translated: CASSKPGSGETQYF.

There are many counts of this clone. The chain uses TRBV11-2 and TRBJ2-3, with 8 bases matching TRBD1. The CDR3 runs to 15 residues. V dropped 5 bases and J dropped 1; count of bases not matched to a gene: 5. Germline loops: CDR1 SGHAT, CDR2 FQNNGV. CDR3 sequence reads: CASSVTGVGTDTQYF. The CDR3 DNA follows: TGTGCCAGCAGCGTGACAGGGGTGGGCACAGATACGCAGTATTTT.

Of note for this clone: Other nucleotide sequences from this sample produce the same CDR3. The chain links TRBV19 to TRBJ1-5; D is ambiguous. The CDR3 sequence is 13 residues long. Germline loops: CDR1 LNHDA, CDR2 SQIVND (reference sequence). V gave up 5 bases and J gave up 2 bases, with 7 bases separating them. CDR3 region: CASSAGGNQPQHF. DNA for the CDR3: TGTGCCAGTAGTGCTGGTGGCAATCAGCCCCAGCATTTT.

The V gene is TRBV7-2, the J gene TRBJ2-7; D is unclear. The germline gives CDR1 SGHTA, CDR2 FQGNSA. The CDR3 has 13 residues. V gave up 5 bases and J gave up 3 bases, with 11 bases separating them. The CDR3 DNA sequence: TGTGCCAGCAGCCCCCGAGTAGTCTACGAGCAGTACTTC. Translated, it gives CASSPRVVYEQYF.

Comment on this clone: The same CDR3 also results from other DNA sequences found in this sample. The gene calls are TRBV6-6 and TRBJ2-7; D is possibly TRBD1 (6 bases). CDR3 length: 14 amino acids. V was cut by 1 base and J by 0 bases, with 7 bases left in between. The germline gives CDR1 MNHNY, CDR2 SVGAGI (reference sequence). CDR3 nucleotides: TGTGCCAGCAGTTACTTGGACAGCTCCTACGAGCAGTACTTC. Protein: CASSYLDSSYEQYF.

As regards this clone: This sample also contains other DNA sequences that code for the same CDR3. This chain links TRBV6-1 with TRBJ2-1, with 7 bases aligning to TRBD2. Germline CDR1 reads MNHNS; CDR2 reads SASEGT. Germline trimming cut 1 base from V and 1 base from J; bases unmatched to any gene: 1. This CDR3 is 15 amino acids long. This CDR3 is CASSEGRGSYNEQFF. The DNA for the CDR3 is TGTGCCAGCAGTGAAGGGCGGGGGTCCTACAATGAGCAGTTCTTC.

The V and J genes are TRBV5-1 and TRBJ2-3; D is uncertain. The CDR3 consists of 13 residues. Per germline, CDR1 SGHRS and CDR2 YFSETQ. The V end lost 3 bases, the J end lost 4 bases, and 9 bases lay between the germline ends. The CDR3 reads CASSSASSDTQYF. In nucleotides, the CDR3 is TGCGCCAGCAGCTCTGCAAGTTCAGATACGCAGTATTTT.

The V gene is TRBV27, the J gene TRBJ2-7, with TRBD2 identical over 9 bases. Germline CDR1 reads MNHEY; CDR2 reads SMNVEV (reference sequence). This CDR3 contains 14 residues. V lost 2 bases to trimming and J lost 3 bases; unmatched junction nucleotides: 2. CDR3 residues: CASSLDSGSYEQYF. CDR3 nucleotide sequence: TGTGCCAGCAGTTTAGATAGCGGGAGCTACGAGCAGTACTTC.

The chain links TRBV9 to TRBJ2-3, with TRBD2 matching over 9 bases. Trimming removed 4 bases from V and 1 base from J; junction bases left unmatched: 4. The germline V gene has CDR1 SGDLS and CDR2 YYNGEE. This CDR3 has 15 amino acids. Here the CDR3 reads CASSSRTSGTDTQYF. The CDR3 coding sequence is TGTGCCAGCAGCTCCCGGACTAGCGGCACAGATACGCAGTATTTT.

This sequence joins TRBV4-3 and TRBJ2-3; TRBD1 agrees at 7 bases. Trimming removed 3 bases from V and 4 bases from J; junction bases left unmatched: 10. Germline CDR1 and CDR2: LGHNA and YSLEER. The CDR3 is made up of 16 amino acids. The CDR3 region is CASSHDRAAGPDTQYF. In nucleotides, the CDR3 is TGCGCCAGCAGCCATGACAGGGCCGCGGGCCCAGATACGCAGTATTTT.

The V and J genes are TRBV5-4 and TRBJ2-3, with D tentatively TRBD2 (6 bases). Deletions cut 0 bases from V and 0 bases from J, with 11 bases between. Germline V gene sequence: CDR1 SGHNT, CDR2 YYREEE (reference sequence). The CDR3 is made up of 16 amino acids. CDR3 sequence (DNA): TGTGCCAGCAGCTTGGGGCTAGCGCCGAGCACAGATACGCAGTATTTT. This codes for CASSLGLAPSTDTQYF.

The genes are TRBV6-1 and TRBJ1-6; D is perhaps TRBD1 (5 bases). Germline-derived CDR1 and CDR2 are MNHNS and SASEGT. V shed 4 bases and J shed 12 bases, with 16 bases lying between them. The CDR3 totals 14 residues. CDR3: CASSVGIREGPLHF. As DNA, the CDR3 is TGTGCCAGCAGTGTTGGGATCAGGGAAGGACCCCTCCACTTT.

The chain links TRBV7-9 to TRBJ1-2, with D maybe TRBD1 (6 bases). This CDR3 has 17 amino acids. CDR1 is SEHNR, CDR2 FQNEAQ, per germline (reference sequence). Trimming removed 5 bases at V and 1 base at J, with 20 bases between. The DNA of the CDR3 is TGTGCCAGCAGCCCAAACGGGGGGGGCGGACTTAACTATGGCTACACCTTC. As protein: CASSPNGGGGLNYGYTF.

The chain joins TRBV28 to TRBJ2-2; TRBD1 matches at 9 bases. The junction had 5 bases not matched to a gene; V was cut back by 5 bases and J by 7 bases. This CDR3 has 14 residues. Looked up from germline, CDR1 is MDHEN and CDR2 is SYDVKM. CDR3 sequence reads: CASSTGGIGGELFF. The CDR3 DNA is TGTGCCAGCAGTACAGGGGGCATAGGCGGGGAGCTGTTTTTT. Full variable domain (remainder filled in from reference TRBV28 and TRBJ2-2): DVKVTQSSRYLVKRTGEKVFLECVQDMDHENMFWYRQDPGLGLRLIYFSYDVKMKEKGDIPEGYSVSREKKERFSLILESASTNQTSMYLCASSTGGIGGELFFGEGSRLTVL.

CDR3 protein: CASSEISGSWETQYF. CDR3 DNA sequence: TGTGCCAGCAGTGAAATTAGCGGGAGTTGGGAGACCCAGTACTTC. This chain joins TRBV2 and TRBJ2-5; 9 bases line up with TRBD2. This CDR3 region has 15 residues. Germline CDR1 and CDR2: SNHLY and FYNNEI. After removal of 2 bases from V and 5 bases from J, the junction contained 6 bases not matched to a gene.

CDR3 residues: CASRRTEFYGYTF. DNA of the CDR3: TGTGCCAGCAGGCGGACAGAATTTTATGGCTACACCTTC. V and J are TRBV6-1 and TRBJ1-2, with a weak D call TRBD1 (6 bases). Trimming pared 6 bases from V and 5 bases from J, leaving 13 bases between. Germline loops: CDR1 MNHNS, CDR2 SASEGT. The CDR3 runs 13 residues.

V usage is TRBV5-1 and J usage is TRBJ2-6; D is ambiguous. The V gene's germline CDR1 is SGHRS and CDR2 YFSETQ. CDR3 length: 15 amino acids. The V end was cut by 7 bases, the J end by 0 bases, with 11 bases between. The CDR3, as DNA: TGCGCCAGCGGCGACACAGACTCTGGGGCCAACGTCCTGACTTTC. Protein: CASGDTDSGANVLTF.

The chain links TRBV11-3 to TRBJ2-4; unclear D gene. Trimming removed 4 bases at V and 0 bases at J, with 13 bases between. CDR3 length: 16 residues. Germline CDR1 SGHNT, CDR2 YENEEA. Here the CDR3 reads CASSSADGLAKNIQYF. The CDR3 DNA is TGTGCCAGCAGCTCCGCGGACGGTCTAGCCAAAAACATTCAGTACTTC.

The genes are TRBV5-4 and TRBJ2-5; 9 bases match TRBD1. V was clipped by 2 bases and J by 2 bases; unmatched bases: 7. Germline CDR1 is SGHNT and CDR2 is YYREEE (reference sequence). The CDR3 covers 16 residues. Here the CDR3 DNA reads TGTGCCAGCAGCTTAGCTATGGGACAGGGACAAGAGACCCAGTACTTC. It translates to CASSLAMGQGQETQYF.